These 19 T cell receptor beta chains originate from one sample sequenced in a study of T cells after posttransplantation cyclophosphamide. The method was immunoSEQ multiplex PCR; TCRdb's version includes in-frame clones alone and lacks a portion of them. The sample includes 12,000 or so clones, over 80% of them seen just once. Cyclophosphamide on days +3 and +4 followed busulfan-fludarabine conditioning and a marrow graft. Sequences were derived from PBMCs, sampled after allogeneic stem cell transplant with posttransplant cyclophosphamide. These receptors came from a female patient in her 30s who received an allogeneic stem cell transplant from an unrelated donor, was CMV-positive, and had no GVHD. The T cells may come from the graft donor.

The chain is built from TRBV9 and TRBJ2-5; 7 nucleotides agree with TRBD2. Matching the DNA end better, TRBJ2-7 makes the J call doubtful. The CDR3 consists of 13 residues. CDR1 is SGDLS, CDR2 YYNGEE, per germline. The CDR3 here is CASSSRLADEQYF. CDR3 sequence (DNA): TGTGCCAGCAGCTCTCGACTAGCCGACGAGCAGTACTTC.

DNA of the CDR3: TGCGCCAGCAGCCAAGGTAGTAGCGGGGGGCGGTTCTACAATGAGCAGTTCTTC. Amino acid sequence: CASSQGSSGGRFYNEQFF. The chain recombines TRBV4-1 with TRBJ2-1; TRBD2 aligns across 10 bases. The CDR3 loop spans 18 amino acids. The V gene end was trimmed by 1 base and the J gene end by 3 bases; junction bases not matched to a gene: 9. CDR1 is MGHRA, CDR2 YSYEKL, per germline.

The V call is TRBV6-6, the J call TRBJ1-1; no clear D gene. The CDR3 runs 14 residues. V gave up 5 bases and J gave up 0 bases, with 10 bases separating them. Germline V lookup: CDR1 MNHNY, CDR2 SVGAGI (reference sequence). This CDR3 reads CASSRDGVNTEAFF. As DNA, the CDR3 is TGTGCCAGCAGTAGAGACGGAGTGAACACTGAAGCTTTCTTT.

The chain joins TRBV7-2 to TRBJ2-5; no clear D gene. V lost 1 base and J 7 bases, leaving 7 bases between the germline ends. Germline CDR1 is SGHTA and CDR2 is FQGNSA. The CDR3 loop spans 12 amino acids. CDR3 amino acids: CASSLDTGTQYF. The CDR3 DNA reads TGTGCCAGCAGCTTAGATACCGGGACCCAGTACTTC.

The CDR3 spells CASGGELGQGGITEAFF. CDR3 nucleotide sequence: TGTGCCAGTGGAGGAGAACTTGGACAGGGGGGAATCACTGAAGCTTTCTTT. The chain uses TRBV19 and TRBJ1-1; 10 positions match TRBD1. The ends lost 8 bases at V and 4 bases at J; junction bases unmatched: 16. The germline V gene encodes CDR1 LNHDA and CDR2 SQIVND (reference sequence). The CDR3 has 17 amino acids.

The rearrangement links TRBV18 to TRBJ1-5; 10 bases fit TRBD1. The CDR3 has 15 amino acids. J was trimmed by 7 bases and V by 4 bases; bases with no gene match: 7. CDR1 and CDR2 from the germline V gene are KGHSH and LQKENI. The CDR3 spells CASSLGTGAVQPQHF. The CDR3 DNA sequence: TGTGCCAGCTCACTAGGGACAGGGGCTGTCCAGCCCCAGCATTTT.

The chain combines TRBV2 with TRBJ2-5; no reliable D call. Trimming removed 3 bases at V and 2 bases at J, with 10 bases between. The CDR3 contains 14 residues. Germline-derived CDR1 and CDR2 are SNHLY and FYNNEI. CDR3 bases: TGTGCCAGCAGTGAGCGACACCCACAAGAGACCCAGTACTTC. It translates to CASSERHPQETQYF.

This chain joins TRBV27 and TRBJ2-2, with a weak D call TRBD1 (6 bases). The CDR3 length is 14 residues. The ends were cut back, 6 bases at V and 1 base at J, with 9 bases in the middle. Germline lookup yields CDR1 MNHEY and CDR2 SMNVEV (reference sequence). CDR3: CASSTDRNTGELFF. In DNA form, the CDR3 reads TGTGCCAGCAGCACGGACAGGAACACCGGGGAGCTGTTTTTT.

The rearrangement joins TRBV5-1 to TRBJ2-2, with 8 bases lining up with TRBD2. V lost 4 bases, J lost 6 bases, and 8 bases stayed unmatched. The CDR3 contains 15 residues. Germline-derived CDR1 and CDR2 are SGHRS and YFSETQ. Written as DNA, the CDR3 is TGCGCCAGCAGCCCAAAAGCGGGAGTGTCCGGGGAGCTGTTTTTT. Its translation: CASSPKAGVSGELFF.

The V and J genes are TRBV5-1 and TRBJ2-3; TRBD2 matches at 11 bases. CDR1 is SGHRS and CDR2 is YFSETQ in the germline V gene. J gave up 5 bases and V 7 bases, and 9 bases lay outside the gene matches. CDR3 size: 15 residues. CDR3 amino acids: CASQQLAGVGDTQYF. In DNA form, the CDR3 reads TGCGCCAGCCAACAACTAGCGGGAGTTGGAGATACGCAGTATTTT.

The chain carries TRBV27 and TRBJ2-5, with 7 nucleotides matching TRBD1. Trimming took 6 bases from V and 4 from J; bases not matched to a gene: 14. Germline V gene data show CDR1 as MNHEY and CDR2 as SMNVEV (reference sequence). This CDR3 is 16 amino acids long. The CDR3 loop is CASSNPRGPSRETQYF. The CDR3 DNA reads TGTGCCAGCAGCAACCCAAGGGGGCCATCACGAGAGACCCAGTACTTC.

CDR3 sequence (DNA): TGTGCCAGCAGCTCGTCACAGGGATACGAGCAGTACTTC. Translating it yields CASSSSQGYEQYF. The genes are TRBV7-9 and TRBJ2-7; tentative D call: TRBD1 (6 bases). The CDR3 extends over 13 amino acids. Between the trimmed V and J ends, which lost 4 bases and 4 bases, there was a span of 11 bases. The germline CDR1 and CDR2 sequences are SEHNR and FQNEAQ (reference sequence).

The V and J genes are TRBV18 and TRBJ2-4; 7 positions match TRBD2. The CDR3 totals 18 residues. Germline loops: CDR1 KGHSH, CDR2 LQKENI. With 4 bases clipped from V and 0 bases from J, the junction kept 12 bases outside the gene matches. CDR3: CASSLRGDLTLAKNIQYF. As DNA, the CDR3 is TGTGCCAGCTCACTTCGGGGGGATCTCACCTTAGCCAAAAACATTCAGTACTTC.

This chain links TRBV7-9 with TRBJ2-7; 11 nucleotides line up with TRBD1. With V trimmed by 5 bases and J by 2 bases, 11 bases remained unmatched. CDR3 size: 17 residues. CDR1 SEHNR and CDR2 FQNEAQ come from the germline V gene (reference sequence). The CDR3 reads CASSRRTGGSTAYEQYF. The DNA for the CDR3 is TGTGCCAGCAGCCGCAGGACAGGGGGCTCCACTGCCTACGAGCAGTACTTC.

The rearrangement uses TRBV9 and TRBJ2-3; 14 bases map to TRBD2. Trimming took 3 bases from V and 2 from J; bases not matched to a gene: 14. The CDR3 spans 20 residues. CDR1 is SGDLS, CDR2 YYNGEE, per germline. The CDR3 loop reads CASSGGSGLAGARATDTQYF. The CDR3 DNA sequence: TGTGCCAGCAGCGGGGGGTCGGGACTAGCGGGAGCGAGGGCCACAGATACGCAGTATTTT.

This chain joins TRBV7-9 and TRBJ2-7; D possibly corresponds to TRBD2 (6 bases). V gave up 0 bases and J gave up 7 bases, with 19 bases separating them. Germline lookup yields CDR1 SEHNR and CDR2 FQNEAQ (reference sequence). The CDR3 extends over 16 amino acids. The CDR3 nucleotides read TGTGCCAGCAGCTTAGCAAGTCGCGGGAATAAGGGGGAGCAGTACTTC. It specifies CASSLASRGNKGEQYF.

This clone was detected only a few times. The chain has TRBV27 and TRBJ2-3; tentative D call: TRBD2 (5 bases). The CDR3 consists of 12 residues. The V gene lost 9 bases and the J gene lost 6 bases, with 13 bases spanning the gap. The V gene's germline CDR1 is MNHEY and CDR2 SMNVEV (reference sequence). The CDR3 sequence: CARLPRRDTQYF. The DNA for the CDR3 is TGTGCCAGACTCCCCCGGAGGGATACGCAGTATTTT.

The V and J genes are TRBV18 and TRBJ2-5, with 8 bases that match TRBD1. The DNA end lines up better with TRBJ2-7; the J call may be wrong. The CDR3 has 16 amino acids. Looked up from germline, CDR1 is KGHSH and CDR2 is LQKENI. CDR3 bases: TGTGCCAGCTCACCACCGTCAGGACAGGGATACTACGAGCAGTACTTC. Translating gives CASSPPSGQGYYEQYF.

The V gene is TRBV25-1, the J gene TRBJ1-1, with D possibly being TRBD1 (6 bases). The CDR3 has 17 residues. Trimming stripped 8 bases from V and 5 bases from J, with 27 bases between. Per germline, CDR1 MGHDK and CDR2 SYGVNS. DNA for the CDR3: TGTGCCAGCGTGACGTCGGGGGGCAGATCAGGCGGGACTGAAGCTTTCTTT. Translating gives CASVTSGGRSGGTEAFF.